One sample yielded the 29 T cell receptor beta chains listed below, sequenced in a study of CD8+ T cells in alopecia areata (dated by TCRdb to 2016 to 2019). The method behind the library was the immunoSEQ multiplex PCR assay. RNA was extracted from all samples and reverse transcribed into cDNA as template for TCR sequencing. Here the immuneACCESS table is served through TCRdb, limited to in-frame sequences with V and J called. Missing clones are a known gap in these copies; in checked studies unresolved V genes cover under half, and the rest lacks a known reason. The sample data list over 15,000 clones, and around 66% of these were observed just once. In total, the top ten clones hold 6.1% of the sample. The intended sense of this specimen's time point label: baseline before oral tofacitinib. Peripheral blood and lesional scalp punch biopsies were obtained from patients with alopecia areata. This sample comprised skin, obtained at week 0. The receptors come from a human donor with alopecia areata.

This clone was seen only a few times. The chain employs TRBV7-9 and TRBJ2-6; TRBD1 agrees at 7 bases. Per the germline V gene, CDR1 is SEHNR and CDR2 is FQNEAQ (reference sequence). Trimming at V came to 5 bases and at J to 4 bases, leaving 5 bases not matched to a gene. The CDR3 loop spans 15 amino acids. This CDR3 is CASSLQGVGANVLTF. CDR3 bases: TGTGCCAGCAGCCTCCAGGGGGTAGGGGCCAACGTCCTGACTTTC.

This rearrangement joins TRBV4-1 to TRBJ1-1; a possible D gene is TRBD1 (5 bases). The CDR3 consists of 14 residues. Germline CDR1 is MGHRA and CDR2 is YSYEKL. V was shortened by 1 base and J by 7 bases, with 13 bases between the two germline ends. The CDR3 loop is CASSQGGRAFEAFF. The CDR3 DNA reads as TGCGCCAGCAGCCAAGGGGGCAGAGCTTTTGAAGCTTTCTTT.

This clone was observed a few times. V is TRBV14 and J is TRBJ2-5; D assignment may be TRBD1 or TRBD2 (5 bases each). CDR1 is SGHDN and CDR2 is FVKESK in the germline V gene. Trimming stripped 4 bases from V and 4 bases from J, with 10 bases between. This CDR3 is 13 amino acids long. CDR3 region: CASSPLGGETQYF. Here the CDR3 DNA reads TGTGCCAGCAGCCCCCTTGGGGGAGAGACCCAGTACTTC.

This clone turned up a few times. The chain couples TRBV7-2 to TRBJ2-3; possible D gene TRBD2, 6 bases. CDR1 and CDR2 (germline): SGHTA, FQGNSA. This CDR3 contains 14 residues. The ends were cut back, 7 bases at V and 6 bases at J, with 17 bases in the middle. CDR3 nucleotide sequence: TGTGCCAGCAAAGAGCGGGTCCTCATGGATACGCAGTATTTT. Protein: CASKERVLMDTQYF.

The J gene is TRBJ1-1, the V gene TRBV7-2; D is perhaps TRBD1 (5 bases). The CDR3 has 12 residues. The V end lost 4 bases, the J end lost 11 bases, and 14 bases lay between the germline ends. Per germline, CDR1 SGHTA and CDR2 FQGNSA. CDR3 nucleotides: TGTGCCAGCAGCTACCATTCCCGGGGGGCTTTCTTT. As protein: CASSYHSRGAFF.

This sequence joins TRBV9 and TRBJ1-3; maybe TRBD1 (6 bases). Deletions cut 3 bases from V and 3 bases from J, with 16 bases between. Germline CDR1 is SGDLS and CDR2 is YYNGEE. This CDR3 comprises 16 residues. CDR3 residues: CASSAEGGLYGNTIYF. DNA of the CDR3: TGTGCCAGCAGCGCTGAGGGGGGTCTTTATGGAAACACCATATATTTT.

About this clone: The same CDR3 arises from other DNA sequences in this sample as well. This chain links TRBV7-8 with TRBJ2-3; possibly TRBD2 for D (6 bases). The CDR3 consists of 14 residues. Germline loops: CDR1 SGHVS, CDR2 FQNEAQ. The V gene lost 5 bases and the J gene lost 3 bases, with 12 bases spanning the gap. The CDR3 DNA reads TGTGCCAGCAGCCCAAGAGGAGGGACAGATACGCAGTATTTT. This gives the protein CASSPRGGTDTQYF. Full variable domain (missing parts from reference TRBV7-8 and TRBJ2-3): GAGVSQSPRYKVAKRGQDVALRCDPISGHVSLFWYQQALGQGPEFLTYFQNEAQLDKSGLPSDRFFAERPEGSVSTLKIQRTQQEDSAVYLCASSPRGGTDTQYFGPGTRLTVL.

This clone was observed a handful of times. In DNA, the CDR3 is TGTGCCAGCAGTTTTTCACAGGGGGTTTCCTACGAGCAGTACTTC. Encoded protein: CASSFSQGVSYEQYF. The J gene is TRBJ2-7, the V gene TRBV27; TRBD1 aligns across 8 bases. The length of the CDR3 is 15 residues. From germline, CDR1 is MNHEY and CDR2 SMNVEV (reference sequence). V lost 3 bases, J lost 1 base, and 5 bases stayed unmatched.

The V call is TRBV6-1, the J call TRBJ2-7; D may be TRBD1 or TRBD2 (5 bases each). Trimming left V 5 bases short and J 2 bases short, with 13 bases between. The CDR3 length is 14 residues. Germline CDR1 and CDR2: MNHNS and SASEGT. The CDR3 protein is CASSYRGLTYEQYF. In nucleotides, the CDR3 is TGTGCCAGCAGTTATCGGGGCCTAACCTACGAGCAGTACTTC.

The CDR3 DNA reads as TGTGCCAGCAGCGAGGGACGGAACTATGGCTACACCTTC. Its translation: CASSEGRNYGYTF. The V gene is TRBV2, the J gene TRBJ1-2; a possible D gene is TRBD1 (5 bases). The CDR3 consists of 13 residues. V was clipped by 6 bases and J by 2 bases, with 10 bases between them. Germline assignment: CDR1 SNHLY and CDR2 FYNNEI.

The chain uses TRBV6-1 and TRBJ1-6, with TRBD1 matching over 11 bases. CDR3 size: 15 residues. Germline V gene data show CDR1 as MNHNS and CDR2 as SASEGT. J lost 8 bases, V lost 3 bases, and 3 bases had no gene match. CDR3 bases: TGTGCCAGCAGTGATGGACAGGGGGCGGATTCACCCCTCCACTTT. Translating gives CASSDGQGADSPLHF.

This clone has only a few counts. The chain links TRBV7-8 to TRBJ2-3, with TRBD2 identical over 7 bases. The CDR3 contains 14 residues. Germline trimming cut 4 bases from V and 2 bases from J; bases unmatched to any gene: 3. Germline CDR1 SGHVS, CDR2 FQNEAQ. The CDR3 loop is CASSSRGVTDTQYF. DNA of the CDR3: TGTGCCAGCAGCTCCCGGGGGGTCACAGATACGCAGTATTTT. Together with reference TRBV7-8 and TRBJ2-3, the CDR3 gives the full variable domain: GAGVSQSPRYKVAKRGQDVALRCDPISGHVSLFWYQQALGQGPEFLTYFQNEAQLDKSGLPSDRFFAERPEGSVSTLKIQRTQQEDSAVYLCASSSRGVTDTQYFGPGTRLTVL.

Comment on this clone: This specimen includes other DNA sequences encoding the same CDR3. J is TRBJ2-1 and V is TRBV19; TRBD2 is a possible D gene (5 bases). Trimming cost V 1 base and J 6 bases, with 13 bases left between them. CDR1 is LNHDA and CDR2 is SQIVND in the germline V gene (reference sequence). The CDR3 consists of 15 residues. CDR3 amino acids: CASSIGGLGVNEQFF. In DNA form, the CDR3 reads TGTGCCAGTAGTATAGGCGGCCTCGGGGTCAATGAGCAGTTCTTC.

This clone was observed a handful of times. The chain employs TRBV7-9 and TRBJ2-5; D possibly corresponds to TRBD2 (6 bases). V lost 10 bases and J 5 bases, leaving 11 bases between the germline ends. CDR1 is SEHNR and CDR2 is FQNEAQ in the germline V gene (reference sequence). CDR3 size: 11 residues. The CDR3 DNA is TGTGCCAATGGGGGGTCGGAGACCCAGTACTTC. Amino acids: CANGGSETQYF.

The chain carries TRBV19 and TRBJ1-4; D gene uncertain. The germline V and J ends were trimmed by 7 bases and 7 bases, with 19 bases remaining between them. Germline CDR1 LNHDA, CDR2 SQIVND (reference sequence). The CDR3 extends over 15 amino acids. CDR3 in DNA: TGTGCCAGTAACCCCGGGAATCCCGAGGGTGAAAAACTGTTTTTT. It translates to CASNPGNPEGEKLFF.

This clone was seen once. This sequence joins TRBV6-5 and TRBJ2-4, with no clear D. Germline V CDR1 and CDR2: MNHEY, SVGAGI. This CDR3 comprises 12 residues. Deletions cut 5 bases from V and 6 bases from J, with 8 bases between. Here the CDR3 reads CASSPSGNIQYF. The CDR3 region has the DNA TGTGCCAGCAGTCCCTCGGGAAACATTCAGTACTTC.

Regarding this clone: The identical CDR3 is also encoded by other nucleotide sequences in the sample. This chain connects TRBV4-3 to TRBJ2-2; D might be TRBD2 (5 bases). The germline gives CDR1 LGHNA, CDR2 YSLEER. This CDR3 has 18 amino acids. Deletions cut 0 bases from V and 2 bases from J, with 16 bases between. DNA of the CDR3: TGCGCCAGCAGCCAAGAGGTTGGGTGGCGGGCCAACACCGGGGAGCTGTTTTTT. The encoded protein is CASSQEVGWRANTGELFF.

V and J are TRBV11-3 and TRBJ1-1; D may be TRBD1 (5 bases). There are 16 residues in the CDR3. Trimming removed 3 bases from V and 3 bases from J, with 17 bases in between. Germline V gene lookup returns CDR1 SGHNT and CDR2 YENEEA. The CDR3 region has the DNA TGTGCCAGCAGCTTCGTATTATGGGGGGAATACACTGAAGCTTTCTTT. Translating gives CASSFVLWGEYTEAFF.

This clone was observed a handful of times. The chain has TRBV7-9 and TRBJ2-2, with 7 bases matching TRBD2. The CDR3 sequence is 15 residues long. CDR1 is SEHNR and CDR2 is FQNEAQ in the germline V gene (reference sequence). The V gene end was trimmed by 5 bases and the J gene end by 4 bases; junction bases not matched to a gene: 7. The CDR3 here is CASSNRGGGTGELFF. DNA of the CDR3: TGTGCCAGCAGCAACCGCGGGGGTGGCACCGGGGAGCTGTTTTTT.

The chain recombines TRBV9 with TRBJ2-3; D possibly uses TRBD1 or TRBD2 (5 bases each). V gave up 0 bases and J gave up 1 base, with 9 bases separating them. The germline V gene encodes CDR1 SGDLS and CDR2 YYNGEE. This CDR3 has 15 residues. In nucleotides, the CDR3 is TGTGCCAGCAGCGTAGGGGGACGTCGCACAGATACGCAGTATTTT. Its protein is CASSVGGRRTDTQYF.

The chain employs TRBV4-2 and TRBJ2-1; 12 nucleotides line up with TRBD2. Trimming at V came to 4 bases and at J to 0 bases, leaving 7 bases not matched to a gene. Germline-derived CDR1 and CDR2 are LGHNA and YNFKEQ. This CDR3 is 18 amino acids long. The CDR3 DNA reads TGTGCCAGCAGCCTGCAGACTAGCGGGGGCAGCTCCTACAATGAGCAGTTCTTC. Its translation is CASSLQTSGGSSYNEQFF.

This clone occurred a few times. The CDR3 DNA is TGTGCCAGCAGCCCCGGACTAAAAGAGACCCAGTACTTC. Its translation is CASSPGLKETQYF. The chain couples TRBV13 to TRBJ2-5; a weak D match, TRBD2 (6 bases). The CDR3 covers 13 residues. V was pared by 5 bases and J by 3 bases, with 10 bases between. Germline V lookup: CDR1 PRHDT, CDR2 FYEKMQ (reference sequence).

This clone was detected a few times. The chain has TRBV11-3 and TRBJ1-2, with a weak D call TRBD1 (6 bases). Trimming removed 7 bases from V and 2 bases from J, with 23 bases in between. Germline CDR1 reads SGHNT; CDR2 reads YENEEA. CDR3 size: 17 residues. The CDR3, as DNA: TGTGCCAGCACCACCGGCGGGCACAGGGCCGAGAACTATGGCTACACCTTC. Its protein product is CASTTGGHRAENYGYTF.

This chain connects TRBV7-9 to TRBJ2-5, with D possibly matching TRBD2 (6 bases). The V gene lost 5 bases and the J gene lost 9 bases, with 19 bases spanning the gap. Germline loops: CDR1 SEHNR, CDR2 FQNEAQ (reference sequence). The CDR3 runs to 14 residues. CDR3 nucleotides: TGTGCCAGCAGCCCGAGACTAGGCGGTATGGCCCAGTACTTC. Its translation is CASSPRLGGMAQYF.

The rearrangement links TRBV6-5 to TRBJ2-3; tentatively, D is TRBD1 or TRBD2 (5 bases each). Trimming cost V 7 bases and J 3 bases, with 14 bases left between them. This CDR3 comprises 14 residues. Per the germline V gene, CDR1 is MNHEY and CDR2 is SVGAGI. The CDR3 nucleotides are TGTGCCAGCACCCCGGGACGGTCTACAGATACGCAGTATTTT. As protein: CASTPGRSTDTQYF.

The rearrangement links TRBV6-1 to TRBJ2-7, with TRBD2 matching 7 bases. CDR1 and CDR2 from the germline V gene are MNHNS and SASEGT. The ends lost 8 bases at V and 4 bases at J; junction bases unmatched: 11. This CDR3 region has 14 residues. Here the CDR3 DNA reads TGTGCCAGCGGGATAGCGGGTATTTTTTACGAGCAGTACTTC. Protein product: CASGIAGIFYEQYF.

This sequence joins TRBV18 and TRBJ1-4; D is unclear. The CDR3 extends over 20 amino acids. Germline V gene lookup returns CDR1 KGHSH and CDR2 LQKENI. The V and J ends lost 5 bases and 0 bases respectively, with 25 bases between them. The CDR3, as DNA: TGTGCCAGCTCATCACGGGGAGGGAGGCCGCATTTGACAACTAATGAAAAACTGTTTTTT. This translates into CASSSRGGRPHLTTNEKLFF.

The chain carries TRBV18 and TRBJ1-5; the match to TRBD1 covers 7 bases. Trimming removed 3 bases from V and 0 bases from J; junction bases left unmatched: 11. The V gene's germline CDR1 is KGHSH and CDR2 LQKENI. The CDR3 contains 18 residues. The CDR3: CASSPTGRGLYSNQPQHF. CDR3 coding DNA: TGTGCCAGCTCACCGACTGGGAGGGGGCTTTATAGCAATCAGCCCCAGCATTTT.

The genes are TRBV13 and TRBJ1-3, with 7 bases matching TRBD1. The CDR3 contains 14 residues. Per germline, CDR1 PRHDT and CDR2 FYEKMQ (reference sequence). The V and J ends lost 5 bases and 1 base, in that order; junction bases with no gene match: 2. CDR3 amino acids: CASSPGQSGNTIYF. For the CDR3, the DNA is TGTGCCAGCAGCCCGGGACAGTCTGGAAACACCATATATTTT.